The clone carrying this T cell receptor (beta chain) was counted a few times. Its antigen is as yet unknown. The second PCR ran roughly 6 to 11 cycles with a sample-barcoded 5' primer and J-beta primers. Every cDNA molecule carried a tag from a template-switch adaptor bearing 12 random nucleotides. TCRdb independently ran MiXCR on the 5' RACE reads; one entry per CDR3 protein. The sample holds roughly 900,000 distinct CDR3 sequences, more than 25% seen once. The people who gave samples were healthy Caucasians from Russia, aged 6 to 90. This record belongs to a study of blood T cells in healthy people across ages. Study-level points and caveats: Among long-lived donors, naive CD4+ cells were more numerous and diversity higher than in aged donors. Total diversity from one million sequenced T cells was likely underestimated.

The CDR3 consists of 16 residues. J lost 5 bases, V lost 3 bases, and 8 bases had no gene match. Germline values: CDR1 ENHRY, CDR2 SYGVKD. Sequenced: blood. This clonotype originated in a woman at least 80 years old in good health. V gene TRBV10-3 combines with J gene TRBJ2-1; TRBD1 agrees at 9 bases. CDR3 nucleotides: TGTGCCATCAGTGAAGGGACAGGGAAGGGGAACAATGAGCAGTTCTTC. Translated: CAISEGTGKGNNEQFF.